This T cell receptor beta chain was sequenced for a study of shared clonotypes between healthy human individuals (dated by TCRdb to about 2020). For context, the study as a whole: The cohort included three men and two women between 18 and 49 years of age. Libraries were prepared and TCR repertoires were sequenced by different laboratories using diverse techniques, in order to increase sequencing depth and limit assay-specific biases. Per donor, leukapheresis produced somewhere between about 0.8 and 9 billion PBMCs. For each donor, CD4 naive and CD4 memory were each given three plates, CD8 naive was given two plates, and CD8 memory was given one plate. To estimate repertoire size and how much clonotype sharing occurs between individuals, the study deeply sequenced the blood TCR repertoires of several healthy adults. Broad study findings and their caveats: Around 5.4% of naive CD4, roughly 3.6% of naive CD8, around 2.3% of memory CD4, and around 0.4% of memory CD8 clonotypes were shared across a few donors. Incomplete sequencing was indicated by rarefaction of sorted-subset datasets, despite the large sequencing depth. Estimated clonotype richness was generally larger for naive than for memory subsets. Pairwise subsampling led to the expectation that sequencing depth would affect the degree of clonotype sharing among donors. Sampling was restricted to blood, and TCR repertoires in tissue are likely to differ from TCR repertoires in blood. Higher generation probabilities were observed for clonotypes shared by all four sorted-subset donors than for non-shared clonotypes. Because the study included a small number of donors, the genetic and exposure-history diversity represented was limited.

Reading from cysteine to phenylalanine, the CDR3 counts 14 amino acids. Left in the record is the CDR3 DNA by itself, 42 bases read in frame from the first base. Looking up the germline V gene yields CDR1 SGHNT and CDR2 YENEEA. V is shortened by 5 bases, J by 3 bases, and the region joining them spans 14 bases. CD8 naive samples were CD45RO-negative cells positively selected for CCR7, giving a CD45RA+CCR7+ population that excluded TemRA cells. Healthy HIV-negative adults with no recently reported acute infections or vaccinations were included as donors. Every donor was a Caucasian adult living in Nashville, Tennessee, USA. Blood was obtained by leukapheresis, after which PBMCs were separated by Ficoll-Histopaque density gradient centrifugation and cryopreserved in liquid nitrogen vapor phase. Analytical flow cytometry was used to check the purity and quantity of each magnetically sorted T cell population. Each sorted fraction had its genomic DNA isolated and then quantified by UV absorbance on a Nanodrop 2000c.

Worth noting for this clone: This receptor's antigen is unknown. No clone much larger than this one lies a single base away; base qualities are absent.

TCR CDR3 regions were amplified from genomic DNA by multiplex PCR using the deep immunoSEQ assay. Extracted genomic DNA from each cell subset was spread evenly across all wells of several immunoSEQ 96-well plates, with each plate serving as a replicate. For sorted subsets, each replicate PCR was loaded with 200 ng genomic DNA, equivalent to approximately 27,000 T cell genomes. The purified libraries were quantified using a Qubit 3.0 fluorometer, sized with a Bioanalyzer 2100, and then quantified again using the KAPA Library Quantification kit. Each immunoSEQ 96-well plate was sequenced on its own single-read 150-cycle Illumina NextSeq 550 flow cell. Per the authors' processing: Because the immunoSEQ output held only junctional sequences and lacked quality scores, the filtering could not match the filtering applied to full-length reads. To assign V/J genes and CDR3, sequences were annotated against IMGT germline references using PyIR, a Python wrapper for IgBLAST v1.9. Reads were removed for weak V/J assignments (E-value above 1e-6), missing CDR3, stop codons, out-of-frame junctions, or ambiguous translated residues. V3J clonotypes were defined by identical inferred V gene, J gene, and CDR3 amino acid sequence. Percentage overlap between repertoires was calculated by dividing the number of shared unique clonotypes by the size of the smaller repertoire. RTK rarefaction, the Chao1 estimator, and Recon v2.1 estimates of unobserved clonotypes were used to assess repertoire richness. For all TCRbeta clonotypes obtained by the gDNA method from a few donors, generation probabilities were computed with OLGA. The table comes from immuneACCESS by way of TCRdb, which keeps in-frame sequences with V and J called. Part of the clones is missing from these tables; in studies checked, under half for an unresolved V gene and the rest for unknown reasons. V, J and clone size are those of that table, while D and trimming were read from the DNA. The sample table records about 2.1 million clones; 85% to 95% of these occur just once. Jointly, the top ten make up approximately 1.7% of the sample.

Material: naive CD8+ T cells from PBMCs. The cell subset or site label, read with the paper, signifies: CD45RA+CCR7+. The clonotype originates from a man younger than 35 in good health. Some clones in this sample may be carry-over from other donors' samples. The chain links TRBV11-3 with TRBJ2-7; the D region possibly corresponds to TRBD1 (6 bases align). In nucleotide form, the sequence is TGTGCCAGCAGCCCGGCAGGGGATCGCTACGAGCAGTACTTC. It encodes CASSPAGDRYEQYF.